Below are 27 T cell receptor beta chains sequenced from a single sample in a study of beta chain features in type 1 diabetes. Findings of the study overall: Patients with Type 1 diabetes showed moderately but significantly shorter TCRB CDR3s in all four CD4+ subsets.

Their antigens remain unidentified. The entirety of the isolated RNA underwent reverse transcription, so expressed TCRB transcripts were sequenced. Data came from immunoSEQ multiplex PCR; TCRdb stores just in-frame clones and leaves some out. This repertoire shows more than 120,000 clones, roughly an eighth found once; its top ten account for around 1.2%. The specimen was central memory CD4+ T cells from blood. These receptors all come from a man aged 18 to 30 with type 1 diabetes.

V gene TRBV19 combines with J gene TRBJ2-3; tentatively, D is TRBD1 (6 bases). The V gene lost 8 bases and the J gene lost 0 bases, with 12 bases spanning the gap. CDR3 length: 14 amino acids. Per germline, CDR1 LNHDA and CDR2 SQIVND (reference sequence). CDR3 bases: TGTGCCAGTCGACACAGGGAAAGCACAGATACGCAGTATTTT. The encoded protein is CASRHRESTDTQYF.

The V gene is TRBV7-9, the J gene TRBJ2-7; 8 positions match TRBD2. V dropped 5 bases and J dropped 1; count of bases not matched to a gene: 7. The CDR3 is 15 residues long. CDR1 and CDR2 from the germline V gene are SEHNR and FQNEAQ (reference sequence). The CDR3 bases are TGTGCCAGCAGCCTCGAGCGGGGGCATTCCTACGAGCAGTACTTC. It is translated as CASSLERGHSYEQYF.

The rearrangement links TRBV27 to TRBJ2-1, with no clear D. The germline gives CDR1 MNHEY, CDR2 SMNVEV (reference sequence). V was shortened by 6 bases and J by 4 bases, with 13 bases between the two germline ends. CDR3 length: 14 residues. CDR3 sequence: CASSLDPRYNEQFF. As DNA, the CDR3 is TGTGCCAGCAGCCTCGATCCGCGATACAATGAGCAGTTCTTC.

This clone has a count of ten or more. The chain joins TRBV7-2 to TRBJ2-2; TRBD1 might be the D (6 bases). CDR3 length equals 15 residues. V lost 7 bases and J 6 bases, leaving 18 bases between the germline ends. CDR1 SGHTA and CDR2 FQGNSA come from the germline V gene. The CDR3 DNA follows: TGTGCCAGCACCCGGCGGGCAGGGGCCGCCGGGGAGCTGTTTTTT. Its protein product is CASTRRAGAAGELFF.

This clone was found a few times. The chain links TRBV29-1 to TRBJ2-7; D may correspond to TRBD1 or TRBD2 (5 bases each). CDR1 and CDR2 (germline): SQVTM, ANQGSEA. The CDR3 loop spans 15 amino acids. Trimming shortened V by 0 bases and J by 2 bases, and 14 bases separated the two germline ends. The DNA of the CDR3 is TGCAGCGTTGAAGATGGTGGGACGGCGACCTACGAGCAGTACTTC. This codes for CSVEDGGTATYEQYF.

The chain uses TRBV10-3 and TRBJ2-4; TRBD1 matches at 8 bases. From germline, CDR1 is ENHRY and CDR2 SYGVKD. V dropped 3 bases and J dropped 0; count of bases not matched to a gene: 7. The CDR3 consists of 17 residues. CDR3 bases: TGTGCCATCAGTGAAGGACAGGGTACGAGAGCCAAAAACATTCAGTACTTC. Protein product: CAISEGQGTRAKNIQYF.

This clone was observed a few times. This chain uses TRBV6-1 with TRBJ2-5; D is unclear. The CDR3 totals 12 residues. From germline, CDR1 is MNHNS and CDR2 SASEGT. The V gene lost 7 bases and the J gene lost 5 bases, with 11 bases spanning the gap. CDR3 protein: CASKDQGETQYF. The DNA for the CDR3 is TGTGCCAGCAAGGACCAAGGGGAGACCCAGTACTTC.

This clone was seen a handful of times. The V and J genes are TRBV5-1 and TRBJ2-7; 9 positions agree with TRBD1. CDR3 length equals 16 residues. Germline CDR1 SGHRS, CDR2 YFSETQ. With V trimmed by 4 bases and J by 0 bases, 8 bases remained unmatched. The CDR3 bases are TGCGCCAGCAGCCCGGGACAGGGAATAAGCTCCTACGAGCAGTACTTC. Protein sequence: CASSPGQGISSYEQYF.

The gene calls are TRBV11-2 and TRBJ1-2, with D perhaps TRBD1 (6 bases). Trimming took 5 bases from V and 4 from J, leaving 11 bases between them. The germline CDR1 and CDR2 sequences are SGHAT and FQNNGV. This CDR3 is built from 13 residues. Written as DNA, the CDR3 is TGTGCCAGCAGCCGCACAGGGAGCTATGGCTACACCTTC. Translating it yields CASSRTGSYGYTF.

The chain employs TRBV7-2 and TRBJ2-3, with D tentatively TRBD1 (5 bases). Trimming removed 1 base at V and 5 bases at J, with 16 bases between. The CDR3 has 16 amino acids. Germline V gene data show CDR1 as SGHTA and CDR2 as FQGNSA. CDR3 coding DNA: TGTGCCAGCAGCTTAGTAAGCCGCGAAAGGGGAGATACGCAGTATTTT. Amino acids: CASSLVSRERGDTQYF.

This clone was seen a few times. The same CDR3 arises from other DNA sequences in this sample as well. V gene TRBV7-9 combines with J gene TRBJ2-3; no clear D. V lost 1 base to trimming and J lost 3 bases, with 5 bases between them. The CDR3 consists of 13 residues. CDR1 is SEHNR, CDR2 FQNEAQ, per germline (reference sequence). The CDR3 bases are TGTGCCAGCAGCTTAGTAGGAACAGATACGCAGTATTTT. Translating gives CASSLVGTDTQYF.

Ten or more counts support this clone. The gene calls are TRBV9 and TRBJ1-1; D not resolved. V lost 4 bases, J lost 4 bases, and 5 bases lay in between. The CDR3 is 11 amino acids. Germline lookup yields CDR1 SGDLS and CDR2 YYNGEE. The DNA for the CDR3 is TGTGCCAGCAGCTTCGGCACTGAAGCTTTCTTT. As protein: CASSFGTEAFF.

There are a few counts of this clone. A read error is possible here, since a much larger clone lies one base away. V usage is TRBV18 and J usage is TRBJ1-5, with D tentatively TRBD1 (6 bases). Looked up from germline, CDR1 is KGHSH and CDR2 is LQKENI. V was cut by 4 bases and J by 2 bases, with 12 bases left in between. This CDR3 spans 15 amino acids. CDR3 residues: CASSLPGEGNQPQHF. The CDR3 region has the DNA TGTGCCAGCTCACTCCCAGGGGAGGGCAATCAGCCCCAGCATTTT. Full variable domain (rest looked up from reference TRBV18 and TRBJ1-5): NAGVMQNPRHLVRRRGQEARLRCSPMKGHSHVYWYRQLPEEGLKFMVYLQKENIIDESGMPKERFSAEFPKEGPSILRIQQVVRGDSAAYFCASSLPGEGNQPQHFGDGTRLSIL.

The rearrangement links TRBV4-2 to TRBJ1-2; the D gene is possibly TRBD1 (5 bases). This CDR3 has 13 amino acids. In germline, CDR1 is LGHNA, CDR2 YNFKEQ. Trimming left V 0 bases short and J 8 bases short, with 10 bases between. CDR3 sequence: CASSQDRESGYTF. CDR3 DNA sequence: TGTGCCAGCAGCCAAGACAGGGAATCAGGCTACACCTTC.

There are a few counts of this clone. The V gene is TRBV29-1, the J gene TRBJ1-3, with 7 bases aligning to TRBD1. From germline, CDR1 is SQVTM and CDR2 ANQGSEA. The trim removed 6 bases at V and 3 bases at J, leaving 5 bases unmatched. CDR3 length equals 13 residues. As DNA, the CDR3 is TGCAGCGTGCGGGACAGCGGTGGAAACACCATATATTTT. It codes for CSVRDSGGNTIYF.

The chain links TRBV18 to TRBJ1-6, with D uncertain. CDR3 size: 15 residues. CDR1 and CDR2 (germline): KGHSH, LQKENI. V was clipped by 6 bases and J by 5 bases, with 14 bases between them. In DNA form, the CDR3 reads TGTGCCAGCTCTTCCGCGGGTGGAGATAATTCACCCCTCCACTTT. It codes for CASSSAGGDNSPLHF.

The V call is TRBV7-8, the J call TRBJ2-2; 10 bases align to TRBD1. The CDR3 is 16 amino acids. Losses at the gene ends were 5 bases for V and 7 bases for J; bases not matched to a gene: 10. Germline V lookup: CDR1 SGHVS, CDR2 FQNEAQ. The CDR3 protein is CASSPHDRGRGGELFF. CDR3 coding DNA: TGTGCCAGCAGCCCCCATGACAGGGGGCGCGGCGGGGAGCTGTTTTTT.

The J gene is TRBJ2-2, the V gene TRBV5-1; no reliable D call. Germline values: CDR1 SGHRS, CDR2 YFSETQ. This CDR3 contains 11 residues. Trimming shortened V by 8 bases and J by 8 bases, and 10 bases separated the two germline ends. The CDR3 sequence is CARTDVGELFF. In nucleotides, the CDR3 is TGCGCCAGGACGGACGTAGGGGAGCTGTTTTTT.

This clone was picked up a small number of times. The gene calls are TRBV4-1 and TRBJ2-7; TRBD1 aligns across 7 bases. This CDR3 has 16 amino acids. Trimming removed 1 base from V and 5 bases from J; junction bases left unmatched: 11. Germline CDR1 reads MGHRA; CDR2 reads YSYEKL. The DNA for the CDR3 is TGCGCCAGCAGCCAAGGGGTCCAGGGGGTGTTACACGAGCAGTACTTC. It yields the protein CASSQGVQGVLHEQYF.

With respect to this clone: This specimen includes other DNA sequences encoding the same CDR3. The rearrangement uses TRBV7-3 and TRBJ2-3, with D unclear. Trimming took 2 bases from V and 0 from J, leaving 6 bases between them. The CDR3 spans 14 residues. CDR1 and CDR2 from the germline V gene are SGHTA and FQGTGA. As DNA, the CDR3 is TGTGCCAGCAGCTTAGGGCATAGCACAGATACGCAGTATTTT. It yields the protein CASSLGHSTDTQYF.

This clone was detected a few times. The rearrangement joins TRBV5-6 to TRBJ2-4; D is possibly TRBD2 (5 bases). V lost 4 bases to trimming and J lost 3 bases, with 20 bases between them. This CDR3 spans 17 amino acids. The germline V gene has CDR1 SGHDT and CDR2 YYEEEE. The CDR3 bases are TGTGCCAGCAGCCAACGGGTTAAAGCGGTTGTCAAAAACATTCAGTACTTC. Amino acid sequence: CASSQRVKAVVKNIQYF.

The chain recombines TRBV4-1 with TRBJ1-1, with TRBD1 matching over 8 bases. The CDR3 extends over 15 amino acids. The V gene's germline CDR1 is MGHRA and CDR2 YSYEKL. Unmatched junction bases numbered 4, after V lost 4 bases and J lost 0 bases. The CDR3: CASSPGQGMNTEAFF. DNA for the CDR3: TGCGCCAGCAGCCCCGGACAGGGCATGAACACTGAAGCTTTCTTT.

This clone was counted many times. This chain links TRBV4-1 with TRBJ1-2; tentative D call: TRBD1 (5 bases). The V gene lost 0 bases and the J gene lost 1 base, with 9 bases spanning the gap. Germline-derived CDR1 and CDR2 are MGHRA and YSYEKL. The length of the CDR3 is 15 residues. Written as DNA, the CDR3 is TGCGCCAGCAGCCAAGAAGGGGCCATTAACTATGGCTACACCTTC. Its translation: CASSQEGAINYGYTF.

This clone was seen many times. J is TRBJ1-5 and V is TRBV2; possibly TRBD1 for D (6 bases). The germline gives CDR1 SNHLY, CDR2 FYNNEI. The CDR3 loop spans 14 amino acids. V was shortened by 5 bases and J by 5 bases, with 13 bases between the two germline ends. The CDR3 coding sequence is TGTGCCAGCAGTTGGCAGGGGAGCGATCAGCCCCAGCATTTT. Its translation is CASSWQGSDQPQHF. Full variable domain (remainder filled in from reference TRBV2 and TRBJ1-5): EPEVTQTPSHQVTQMGQEVILRCVPISNHLYFYWYRQILGQKVEFLVSFYNNEISEKSEIFDDQFSVERPDGSNFTLKIRSTKLEDSAMYFCASSWQGSDQPQHFGDGTRLSIL.

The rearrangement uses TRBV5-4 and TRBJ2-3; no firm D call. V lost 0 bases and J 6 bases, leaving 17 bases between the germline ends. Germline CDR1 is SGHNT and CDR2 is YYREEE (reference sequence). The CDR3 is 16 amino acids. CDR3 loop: CASSLEARLFVDTQYF. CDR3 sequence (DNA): TGTGCCAGCAGCTTGGAAGCCAGGCTGTTTGTTGATACGCAGTATTTT.

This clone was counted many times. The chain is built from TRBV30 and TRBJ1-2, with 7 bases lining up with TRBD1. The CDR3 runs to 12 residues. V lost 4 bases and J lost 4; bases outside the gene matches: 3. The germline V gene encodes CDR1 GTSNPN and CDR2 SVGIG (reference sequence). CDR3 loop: CAWNRGGYGYTF. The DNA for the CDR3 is TGTGCCTGGAACAGGGGCGGCTATGGCTACACCTTC.

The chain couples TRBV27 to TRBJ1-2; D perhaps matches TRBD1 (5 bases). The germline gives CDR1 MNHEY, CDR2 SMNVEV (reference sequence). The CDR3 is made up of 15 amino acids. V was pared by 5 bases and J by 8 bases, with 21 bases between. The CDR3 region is CASSTQQDTLWGYTF. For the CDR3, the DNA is TGTGCCAGCAGTACCCAACAGGACACCCTGTGGGGCTACACCTTC.